The 27 T cell receptor beta chains listed next were all sequenced from one sample in a study of T cell responses to AZD1222 COVID-19 vaccine. Method: immunoSEQ multiplex PCR; TCRdb's copy keeps in-frame clones and lacks some. In the table there are about 140,000 clones, around 91% of which are singletons. The material was peripheral blood, obtained 28 days after the second AZD1222 dose. These receptors all stem from an adult who received the AZD1222 COVID-19 vaccine.

This chain connects TRBV6-1 to TRBJ2-3; D may be TRBD2 (5 bases). The CDR3 covers 15 residues. Per germline, CDR1 MNHNS and CDR2 SASEGT. V was trimmed by 3 bases and J by 5 bases, leaving 15 bases between them. The CDR3 here is CASSDWETSEDTQYF. The CDR3 nucleotides read TGTGCCAGCAGTGATTGGGAGACGAGTGAAGATACGCAGTATTTT.

This chain joins TRBV27 and TRBJ1-5, with a weak D call TRBD1 (5 bases). CDR1 MNHEY and CDR2 SMNVEV come from the germline V gene (reference sequence). V lost 8 bases and J lost 1, with 9 bases in between. The CDR3 is 13 residues long. The CDR3 coding sequence is TGTGCCAGCGCAGGGAAAAGCAATCAGCCCCAGCATTTT. Protein sequence: CASAGKSNQPQHF.

The chain carries TRBV7-9 and TRBJ2-5; weak D call: TRBD1 (6 bases). Germline lookup yields CDR1 SEHNR and CDR2 FQNEAQ (reference sequence). Trimming stripped 5 bases from V and 4 bases from J, with 26 bases between. The CDR3 is 18 residues long. CDR3 residues: CASSLGVSGSRGLETQYF. In nucleotides, the CDR3 is TGTGCCAGCAGCCTAGGCGTCTCAGGGTCCAGGGGATTAGAGACCCAGTACTTC.

The chain is built from TRBV19 and TRBJ1-2; TRBD1 is a possible D gene (6 bases). The length of the CDR3 is 14 residues. Between the trimmed V and J ends, which lost 3 bases and 5 bases, there was a span of 13 bases. Germline V gene sequence: CDR1 LNHDA, CDR2 SQIVND (reference sequence). CDR3 DNA sequence: TGTGCCAGTAGTATGTTCGGGGGCGAATATGGCTACACCTTC. Amino acids: CASSMFGGEYGYTF.

This clone was observed a handful of times. The chain links TRBV18 to TRBJ1-1; D unresolved. CDR3 length: 15 amino acids. Deletions cut 3 bases from V and 7 bases from J, with 18 bases between. The germline gives CDR1 KGHSH, CDR2 LQKENI. CDR3 amino acids: CASSPLPQEDIEAFF. The CDR3 DNA reads as TGTGCCAGCTCACCTCTCCCGCAGGAGGATATTGAAGCTTTCTTT.

V is TRBV3-1 (or the pseudogene TRBV3-2) and J is TRBJ1-4; D gene ambiguous. V shed 3 bases and J shed 7 bases, with 9 bases lying between them. The germline CDR1 and CDR2 sequences are LGHDT and YNNKEL (reference sequence). This CDR3 has 13 residues. The CDR3 is CASSQKASEKLFF. The CDR3 DNA is TGTGCCAGCAGCCAGAAGGCTAGTGAAAAACTGTTTTTT.

J is TRBJ1-2 and V is TRBV5-1, with D tentatively TRBD1 (6 bases). This CDR3 region has 12 residues. The V end was cut by 5 bases, the J end by 6 bases, with 11 bases between. Germline CDR1 SGHRS, CDR2 YFSETQ. CDR3 sequence: CASSFGGHGYTF. As DNA, the CDR3 is TGCGCCAGCAGTTTCGGGGGCCATGGCTACACCTTC. The whole variable domain, filled in from reference TRBV5-1 and TRBJ1-2, reads KAGVTQTPRYLIKTRGQQVTLSCSPISGHRSVSWYQQTPGQGLQFLFEYFSETQRNKGNFPGRFSGRQFSNSRSEMNVSTLELGDSALYLCASSFGGHGYTFGSGTRLTVV.

The CDR3 nucleotides read TGCGCCAGCAGCCAGGGGGGGCAAGAGACCCAGTACTTC. Translating it yields CASSQGGQETQYF. The rearrangement uses TRBV4-1 and TRBJ2-5, with 7 bases lining up with TRBD2. This CDR3 has 13 amino acids. Trimming removed 3 bases from V and 2 bases from J; junction bases left unmatched: 0. Germline V gives CDR1 MGHRA, CDR2 YSYEKL.

Details on this clone: The junction does not match germline at one end; this may be a read error. The chain combines TRBV19 with TRBJ1-1; no definite D call. Germline V gene lookup returns CDR1 LNHDA and CDR2 SQIVND (reference sequence). The CDR3 runs to 12 residues. The CDR3 DNA sequence: TGTGCCTGTAGAAACACGGCGGTTAAAGCTTTCTTT. This sequence encodes CACRNTAVKAFF.

V usage is TRBV13 and J usage is TRBJ2-7; D is undetermined. V lost 0 bases, J lost 9 bases, and 9 bases lay in between. This CDR3 spans 12 amino acids. The germline gives CDR1 PRHDT, CDR2 FYEKMQ (reference sequence). CDR3 in DNA: TGTGCCAGCAGCTTAGGAGGCTGGGGGCAGTACTTC. It codes for CASSLGGWGQYF.

CDR3 protein: CASSSHSGGAYNEQFF. The CDR3 DNA reads as TGTGCCAGCAGTTCTCACAGCGGGGGGGCGTACAATGAGCAGTTCTTC. The chain recombines TRBV28 with TRBJ2-1; 10 bases are shared with TRBD2. Germline CDR1 MDHEN, CDR2 SYDVKM. The CDR3 length is 16 residues. The V gene end was trimmed by 4 bases and the J gene end by 4 bases; junction bases not matched to a gene: 7.

The J gene is TRBJ1-1, the V gene TRBV6-5; no reliable D call. The CDR3 is 14 residues long. Trimming cost V 6 bases and J 4 bases, with 15 bases left between them. The V gene's germline CDR1 is MNHEY and CDR2 SVGAGI. The CDR3 region is CASSLGLGGTEAFF. The CDR3, as DNA: TGTGCCAGCAGCCTCGGTTTGGGTGGCACTGAAGCTTTCTTT.

This sequence joins TRBV19 and TRBJ2-2, with D possibly TRBD1 on 6 matching bases. The V gene's germline CDR1 is LNHDA and CDR2 SQIVND (reference sequence). The CDR3 is 15 residues long. Trimming left V 5 bases short and J 4 bases short, with 14 bases between. CDR3 loop: CASSLMGAGTGELFF. The CDR3 DNA reads as TGTGCCAGTAGTTTGATGGGGGCCGGCACCGGGGAGCTGTTTTTT.

This clone was picked up one time. The chain couples TRBV5-8 to TRBJ2-4; the D gene is possibly TRBD1 (6 bases). Germline V gene sequence: CDR1 SGHTS, CDR2 YDEGEE. This CDR3 spans 14 amino acids. Trimming shortened V by 4 bases and J by 0 bases, and 8 bases separated the two germline ends. CDR3 loop: CASSPGVAKNIQYF. The CDR3 DNA follows: TGTGCCAGCAGCCCAGGGGTAGCCAAAAACATTCAGTACTTC.

The rearrangement uses TRBV2 and TRBJ2-3; 7 bases line up with TRBD1. The germline V gene encodes CDR1 SNHLY and CDR2 FYNNEI. V lost 5 bases and J lost 5; bases outside the gene matches: 7. This CDR3 has 14 amino acids. The DNA of the CDR3 is TGTGCCAGCAGTAAACAGGGGATCAGAGATACGCAGTATTTT. It encodes CASSKQGIRDTQYF.

The rearrangement links TRBV12-3 or TRBV12-4 to TRBJ1-5, with a weak D call TRBD1 (6 bases). The CDR3 contains 13 residues. The germline V and J ends were trimmed by 8 bases and 3 bases, with 11 bases remaining between them. CDR3 in amino acids: CASSVGANQPQHF. CDR3 sequence (DNA): TGTGCCAGCTCCGTGGGGGCCAATCAGCCCCAGCATTTT.

V usage is TRBV5-8 and J usage is TRBJ2-7; 10 bases match TRBD2. The CDR3 sequence is 16 residues long. The germline gives CDR1 SGHTS, CDR2 YDEGEE. V lost 4 bases, J lost 5 bases, and 12 bases stayed unmatched. The CDR3 region has the DNA TGTGCCAGCAGCCCAGGACTAGCGGCAACCTTAGACGAGCAGTACTTC. Translation gives CASSPGLAATLDEQYF.

CDR3 DNA sequence: TGTGCCAGCAGCTTAAGGGCGAGTATACGCACAGATACGCAGTATTTT. It codes for CASSLRASIRTDTQYF. This sequence joins TRBV7-2 and TRBJ2-3; no definite D call. The V end was cut by 2 bases, the J end by 1 base, with 13 bases between. Per the germline V gene, CDR1 is SGHTA and CDR2 is FQGNSA. This CDR3 has 16 residues.

A single count supports this clone. The genes are TRBV6-5 and TRBJ1-2; D unresolved. Germline V gene lookup returns CDR1 MNHEY and CDR2 SVGAGI. Trimming took 7 bases from V and 0 from J, leaving 15 bases between them. This CDR3 comprises 15 residues. CDR3 residues: CASNPLFYSNYGYTF. For the CDR3, the DNA is TGTGCCAGCAACCCCCTCTTCTACTCTAACTATGGCTACACCTTC.

The gene calls are TRBV2 and TRBJ1-1; perhaps TRBD1 as D (5 bases). With 7 bases removed from V and 1 base from J, the gap between germline ends came to 16 bases. The CDR3 totals 15 residues. CDR1 is SNHLY and CDR2 is FYNNEI in the germline V gene. Here the CDR3 reads CASKLEGLSNTEAFF. The CDR3 DNA is TGTGCCAGCAAACTCGAGGGGCTCTCGAACACTGAAGCTTTCTTT.

This clone was counted a single time. The J gene is TRBJ2-1, the V gene TRBV19, with a weak D call TRBD2 (5 bases). The CDR3 length is 14 residues. V lost 4 bases to trimming and J lost 1 base, with 8 bases between them. The germline gives CDR1 LNHDA, CDR2 SQIVND (reference sequence). CDR3 DNA sequence: TGTGCCAGTAGTAGGAGCGGTTCCTACAATGAGCAGTTCTTC. Translated, it gives CASSRSGSYNEQFF.

The chain is built from TRBV6-1 and TRBJ1-4; unclear D gene. Per germline, CDR1 MNHNS and CDR2 SASEGT. With 2 bases removed from V and 8 bases from J, the gap between germline ends came to 12 bases. This CDR3 is 14 amino acids long. The CDR3 DNA sequence: TGTGCCAGCAGTGAACAAGCAGGAAGCGAAAAACTGTTTTTT. Translating it yields CASSEQAGSEKLFF.

This clone was observed once. The J gene is TRBJ2-5, the V gene TRBV3-1 (or the pseudogene TRBV3-2); D is unclear. Looked up from germline, CDR1 is LGHDT and CDR2 is YNNKEL (reference sequence). The CDR3 contains 12 residues. V lost 1 base, J lost 6 bases, and 6 bases lay in between. In DNA form, the CDR3 reads TGTGCCAGCAGCCAAGTTCTCAAGACCCAGTACTTC. It encodes CASSQVLKTQYF.

The V call is TRBV27, the J call TRBJ2-1, with 9 positions matching TRBD1. The CDR3 is made up of 14 amino acids. The germline gives CDR1 MNHEY, CDR2 SMNVEV (reference sequence). After removal of 5 bases from V and 5 bases from J, the junction contained 4 bases not matched to a gene. In DNA form, the CDR3 reads TGTGCCAGCAGTCGACAGGGGGGAAACAATGAGCAGTTCTTC. It translates to CASSRQGGNNEQFF.

The table lists this clone with a count of one. The V call is TRBV5-1, the J call TRBJ1-2, with 8 bases that match TRBD1. The CDR3 is 15 residues long. Trimming took 3 bases from V and 0 from J; bases not matched to a gene: 4. Germline values: CDR1 SGHRS, CDR2 YFSETQ. CDR3 in amino acids: CASSYPQGANYGYTF. The CDR3 DNA sequence: TGCGCCAGCAGCTACCCACAGGGGGCTAACTATGGCTACACCTTC.

This chain joins TRBV5-1 and TRBJ2-7, with 9 bases lining up with TRBD2. This CDR3 has 16 amino acids. CDR1 and CDR2 from the germline V gene are SGHRS and YFSETQ. The junction had 11 bases not matched to a gene; V was cut back by 4 bases and J by 3 bases. The CDR3 protein is CASSPKPSGDFYEQYF. As DNA, the CDR3 is TGCGCCAGCAGCCCGAAACCTAGCGGGGATTTCTACGAGCAGTACTTC.

The rearrangement links TRBV7-9 to TRBJ2-3, with 8 nucleotides matching TRBD2. Germline trimming cut 4 bases from V and 0 bases from J; bases unmatched to any gene: 6. The CDR3 spans 16 residues. Germline V gives CDR1 SEHNR, CDR2 FQNEAQ (reference sequence). This CDR3 reads CASSSRGGLSTDTQYF. The CDR3 nucleotides are TGTGCCAGCAGCTCCCGGGGGGGGCTAAGCACAGATACGCAGTATTTT.